This T cell receptor (beta chain) was identified in a study of memory B cells and T cells in multiple sclerosis. Study-wide results and limits: Shared clonotype counts depended on differing compartment clone-set sizes and were normalized.

This clone is medium-sized by share. Its antigen is undetermined. This table comes from immunoSEQ multiplex PCR, and its TCRdb copy is limited to in-frame clones, with some not included. Here the sample spans more than 12,000 clones, 60% to 80% being singletons. With 5 bases removed from V and 4 bases from J, the gap between germline ends came to 14 bases. This CDR3 comprises 13 residues. Germline lookup yields CDR1 GTSNPN and CDR2 SVGIG (reference sequence). V is TRBV30 and J is TRBJ1-1, with D tentatively TRBD1 (6 bases). The sample was memory (CD45RO+) CD4+ T cells from blood. The clonotype comes from a human donor with multiple sclerosis. The CDR3 here is CAWRPQGPTEAFF. CDR3 DNA: TGTGCCTGGCGACCACAGGGCCCCACTGAAGCTTTCTTT.